The rows below give T cell receptor beta chains drawn from one sample of a study of beta chain features in type 1 diabetes. Assay used: immunoSEQ multiplex PCR; TCRdb lists only in-frame clones, some missing. The sample records 150,000 to 190,000 clones, over 9% being singletons. Sample: central memory CD4+ T cells from blood. The receptors stem from a man in his thirties or forties with type 1 diabetes. The CDR3 runs from the conserved cysteine through the conserved F or W. A D gene is named only where the DNA matches it firmly.

>TRBV13|-|14
CASSSRGGNQPQHF
>TRBV5-1|-|15
CASSLGGGAGYGYTF
>TRBV7-9|-|13
CASSWLEQETQYF
>TRBV18|TRBD1|15
CASSPRDREAYGYTF
>TRBV7-9|TRBD1|13
CASSPLTGVGYTF
>TRBV2|-|13
CASSPDTVYGYTF
>TRBV7-3|TRBD2|15
CASSLYAGRAETQYF
>TRBV2|-|14
CASKGGYSNQPQHF
>TRBV7-2|-|13
CASSSGGSTEAFF
>TRBV6-5|TRBD1|13
CASSEQGNYGYTF
>TRBV5-1|-|12
CASSLTPGTQYF
>TRBV9|TRBD2|12
CASSSGGETQYF
>TRBV6-1|-|13
CASREQRTDGYTF
>TRBV5-6|-|11
CASSLRAEQYF
>TRBV13|-|16
CASSLRRGTERYEQYF
>TRBV19|-|15
CASSSSPGQGTEAFF
>TRBV6-6|TRBD2|14
CASSGTSGSHEQYF
>TRBV27|-|14
CASSFQGLTLEQYF
>TRBV28|TRBD1|14
CASSRTTGTYEQYF
>TRBV19|TRBD2|15
CASRRLGGPNNEQFF
>TRBV15|-|12
CATSPETPSYTF
>TRBV28|-|13
CASREADGYEQYF
>TRBV6-5|TRBD1|14
CASRMDRGQETQYF
>TRBV27|TRBD1|15
CASGMDRGTNQPQHF
>TRBV13|-|13
CASSLTGTYEQYF
>TRBV2|-|14
CASTQSTSRETQYF
>TRBV6-1|TRBD2|16
CASSAPSGSSQETQYF
>TRBV7-9|TRBD1|17
CASSDQPTGGGGDTQYF
>TRBV11-3|TRBD2|13
CASTLAGDVVQYF
>TRBV6-1|-|13
CASSRRVTDTQYF
>TRBV2|-|14
CASRAVANTGELFF
>TRBV29-1|TRBD1|14
CSVDLGQGSYEQYF
>TRBV7-9|-|11
CASSTYNEQFF
>TRBV7-2|TRBD2|18
CASSSRGGASGRVSTQYF
>TRBV25-1|-|13
CASKFGGGDEQYF
>TRBV6-6|-|16
CASSYPTGWKADTQYF
>TRBV11-2|TRBD2|16
CASSLTSGSSYNEQFF
>TRBV15|-|12
CATSVLGSEQYF
>TRBV5-8|TRBD1|14
CASSLAQGKETQYF
>TRBV5-4|-|13
CASSPQVNTEAFF
>TRBV28|TRBD1|15
CASSVRDRAFQPQHF
>TRBV27|-|13
CASSLGREREQYF
>TRBV30|TRBD1|15
CAVWDRGHGNEKLFF
>TRBV9|TRBD2|15
CASSVAGLTQNIQYF
>TRBV2|-|15
CASRQQGGSYNEQFF
>TRBV7-2|TRBD1|15
CASSPKPGGNTEAFF
>TRBV19|-|13
CASRRTANYGYTF
>TRBV11-2|TRBD2|18
CASSSIRTSGPYPDTQYF
>TRBV18|-|16
CASSPLQVSGANVLTF
>TRBV29-1|-|13
CSVVWWGRNEQFF
>TRBV25-1|TRBD1|13
CASRINEKTGAFF
>TRBV14|-|14
CASSQALTVNEQFF
>TRBV11-2|TRBD1|13
CASTLRDRGVQFF
>TRBV7-2|-|15
CASSLANGDTDTQYF
>TRBV6-6|-|14
CASSGRTAGNTIYF